The sequence of this TCR beta chain was determined in a study of cytomegalovirus exposure and HLA in healthy donors (dated by TCRdb to about 2017). For the wider study: An earlier analysis of several hundred of the donors reported 250 to 300 Gb of sequence data and roughly 120 million unique TCR beta sequences obtained from about 180 million T cells. Approximately 310 gigabases of sequencing data and roughly 90 million unique TCR sequences were included in an early release covering 550 to 800 HLA-typed donors. Of the approximately 400 genotyped donors, 81% fell in the genetic ancestry cluster associated with self-reported Caucasian donors. The study aimed to test whether signatures of past pathogen exposure could be identified by cataloging public T cell receptors. Using immunosequencing, the study profiled T cell repertoires from about 620 subjects and related those repertoires to cytomegalovirus serostatus. A separate validation cohort of 90 to 150 different subjects was used in addition to the approximately 700-subject first cohort. High-throughput TCR immunosequencing, statistical association of individual TCRs with disease status, and machine learning were combined to predict cytomegalovirus infection status. In a later analysis, previously published TCR beta repertoires from 500 to 750 donors were re-analyzed and high-resolution HLA genotyping was added so that TCR occurrence patterns could be studied. The later analysis used no new phenotypic data to find candidate immune exposures, relying instead on TCR beta sequences and their occurrence across donors. An earlier analysis of 500 to 650 of the donors applied high-throughput TCR beta sequencing to assess whether each TCR beta V gene segment acted as functional or pseudogenic. Donor age, sex, ethnicity and CMV serostatus were compiled alongside the repertoire data. Genome-wide SNP genotypes for about 60% of the 666 donors were used in a later genetic analysis, which treated that subset as a discovery cohort. All discovery cohort repertoires had been generated using a single sequencing platform. HLA typing covered class I and class II loci at four-digit resolution. Typing coverage differed by locus: A, B, C, DRB1 and DQB1 were typed in about 620-630 donors, DQA1 in around 500, DPA1 in some 600, and DPB1 in around 440. Roughly five DR-DQ haplotypes were handled as single units for association and clustering because linkage in the cohort was strong. Among 300 to 500 genotyped donors of the cohort, an average of around 240,000 unique TCR beta nucleotide sequences was sequenced per donor, of which roughly 17% were non-productive.

This clone was seen a handful of times. Its antigen is still unknown. No clone much larger than this one lies a single base away; base qualities are absent. Library construction relied on the immunoSEQ multiplex PCR assay. For the multiplex PCR, a mixture combining 60 forward primers for TCR Vbeta segments and 13 reverse primers for TCR Jbeta segments was used. The CDR3 region of rearranged TCR beta genes was amplified from genomic DNA with a multiplex PCR assay. The amplified TCR beta libraries were sequenced on the Illumina HiSeq System as 87-base-pair reads. As for how the authors treated the data: In a later analysis, tens of millions of unique TCR beta chains were counted across the 500 to 700 repertoires, and roughly 9.9 million of these chains were shared by at least two donors. To remove PCR and sequencing errors, raw reads were error-corrected and collapsed into unique sequences using a nearest-neighbor algorithm that merged closely related sequences. V, D and J gene segments were assigned by aligning CDR3 sequences to IMGT reference sequences. For a sequence to be retained, at least a six-nucleotide match to both a V gene segment and a J gene segment was required. A rearrangement counted as productive if the CDR3 had no stop codons and remained in frame with V and J, and every other rearrangement counted as non-productive. Following IMGT convention, CDR3 was defined as the stretch from the second conserved V-encoded cysteine to the conserved J-encoded phenylalanine. The earlier analysis of roughly 590 of the donors excluded any sequence lacking an unambiguous match to a single V gene segment. An earlier analysis of 500 to 600 of the donors classified V segments as functional when productive rearrangements were above 56.7% and as segregating when the standard deviation between donors was above 5%. A statistical classification framework was developed to diagnose cytomegalovirus status using the catalog of TCR beta chain sequences. A later analysis assigned V and J genes by comparing TCR nucleotide sequences with IMGT/GENE-DB human TR gene sequences. Using the TCRdist pipeline, a later analysis assigned CDR3 sequences along with most-parsimonious VDJ recombination scenarios. In a later analysis, every TCR beta chain was defined by the combination of its CDR3 amino acid sequence and its V-gene family, and reads without a unique V-gene family were dropped. A later analysis removed 592 highly shared, low-generation-probability nucleotide sequences to deal with suspected cross-contamination and a sequencing artifact. In a later analysis, a clonal expansion index for each public chain was calculated from normalized within-repertoire ranks of inferred template counts. In a later analysis, generation probabilities were computed using a VDJ recombination model fitted to out-of-frame rearrangements, and the results were checked against IGoR. In a later analysis, TCR-TCR, TCR-HLA and TCR-CMV co-occurrence was scored with hypergeometric tests, and a repertoire-size bias correction was applied to TCR pairs. To estimate false discovery rates, a later analysis permuted the HLA or CMV assignments 20 times. In a later analysis, co-occurring TCRs were grouped using DBSCAN, and TCRdist sequence similarity was added for clustering within HLA-allele-positive subsets. Repertoires with fewer than 30,000 or more than 120,000 public chains were left out of co-occurrence clustering, as were five repertoires with anomalous nucleotide sharing. Imported from immuneACCESS, the table was reduced by TCRdb to in-frame sequences with V and J called. These copies leave out some clones; in studies compared against another copy, an unresolved V gene accounts for under half, and the cause of the remainder is not known. That table supplies the V and J calls and clone size; D and trimming were determined from the DNA. The sample has under 150,000 clones on record, 70% to 85% of them singletons. Of the sample, over 2.5% falls within the top ten clones.

The cohort was made up of around 720 healthy bone marrow donors. All cohort members were sampled while nominally healthy, although unrecorded immune exposures were likely present. The donor was CMV seronegative and was included in the group of a few hundred seronegative cohort members. A peripheral blood sample was provided by each donor, and peripheral blood mononuclear cells were used for TCR beta sequencing. Genomic DNA was extracted from the blood cell samples with the Qiagen DNeasy Blood Extraction Kit. What the work shows at the level of the full study, not this receptor alone: Because some donors lacked HLA typing at each locus, the association tests relied only on the typed subset. Linkage disequilibrium might explain the correlated functional status among segregating V segments, but an unknown experimental factor could not be excluded. In a later analysis, HLA-associated TCR beta chains showed more clonal expansion and lower generation probabilities than non-associated chains that were equally common. CMV serostatus was the only immune exposure information available for the cohort. The cohort was sequenced for TCR beta chains only, and without alpha or paired-chain data the features that could be detected were limited. The authors suggested that the approach could potentially be extended to other disease states and immunological phenotypes. While some public TCRs were present in many individuals, most TCR sequences turned up only very rarely across donors. A later analysis reported that several top co-occurrence clusters appeared linked to parvovirus B19, influenza, CMV and Epstein-Barr virus. In a later analysis, TCR association rates were found to vary across HLA loci, with the most associated TCRs seen for DRB1 alleles and the fewest for HLA-C alleles. In the study, some 160 TCR beta chains were listed as associated with cytomegalovirus. A later genetic analysis associated a missense DCLRE1C variant with V-gene and J-gene trimming of TCR beta chains, and an independent cohort replicated the association. Roughly uniform sequencing depth across donors was assumed in presence/absence analyses, although this assumption may not hold. A cluster of highly shared sequence variants was judged likely to be a technical artifact of the sequencing pipeline. In a later analysis, about 17,000 TCR beta sequences were associated with specific HLA alleles at a false discovery rate of 0.05. Because counts were too low, roughly 16 rarely observed V segments, including chromosome 9 orphons, were left out of the earlier analysis of several hundred of the donors. According to a later analysis, most CMV-associated TCR beta chains appeared to be HLA-restricted, and the HLA associations seemed to be driven largely by CMV exposure. In both the original and validation cohorts, the classifier was reported to diagnose cytomegalovirus status with high specificity and sensitivity. A further reported finding was that TCR beta sequences accurately predicted the HLA-A and HLA-B alleles for most subjects in the first cohort. In vitro tests confirmed that a few of the cytomegalovirus-associated TCR beta chains recognize cytomegalovirus antigens. Broadly in line with IMGT annotations, most TCR beta V segments showed up in productive rearrangements about 87% or about 30% of the time in an earlier analysis of several hundred of the donors. Compared with the approximately 700-donor mean, donors in an Asian-associated ancestry cluster had fewer N-insertions in productive TCRs, according to a later genetic analysis. Assigning TCR associations to individual alleles was difficult when HLA alleles, especially DR and DQ, strongly co-occurred.

Sequencing used PBMCs. The source of this sequence is a male donor in good health and CMV-seronegative.

CDR3 sequence: CASSFLLAGGSPVLEQYF. The nucleotide sequence reads TGTGCCAGCAGCTTTCTACTAGCGGGAGGCTCCCCGGTCCTGGAGCAGTACTTC. Here the chain combines TRBV7-2 and TRBJ2-5; the central 12 bases match TRBD2. The CDR3 measures 18 amino acids from cysteine to phenylalanine. Only the CDR3 part of the read is kept: 54 bases, read in frame from the first base. CDR1 SGHTA and CDR2 FQGNSA were looked up in the germline V gene. Trimming leaves V shorter by 3 bases and J shorter by 11 bases, with the junction holding 19 bases beyond the gene matches. When the CDR3 is completed using the reference TRBV7-2 and TRBJ2-5 genes on either side, the full variable domain is GAGVSQSPSNKVTEKGKDVELRCDPISGHTALYWYRQSLGQGLEFLIYFQGNSAPDKSGLPSDRFSAERTGGSVSTLTIQRTQQEDSAVYLCASSFLLAGGSPVLEQYFGPGTRLLVL.